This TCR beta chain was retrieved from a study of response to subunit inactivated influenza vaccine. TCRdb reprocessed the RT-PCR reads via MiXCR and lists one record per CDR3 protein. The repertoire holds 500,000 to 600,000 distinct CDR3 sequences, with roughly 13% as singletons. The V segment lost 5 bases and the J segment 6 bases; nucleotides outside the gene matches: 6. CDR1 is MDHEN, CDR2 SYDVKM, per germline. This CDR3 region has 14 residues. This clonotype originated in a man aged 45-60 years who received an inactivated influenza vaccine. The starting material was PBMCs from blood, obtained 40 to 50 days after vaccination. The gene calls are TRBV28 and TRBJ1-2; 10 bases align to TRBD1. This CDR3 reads CASSPAGQGNGYTF. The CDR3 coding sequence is TGTGCCAGCAGTCCCGCGGGACAGGGGAATGGCTACACCTTC.